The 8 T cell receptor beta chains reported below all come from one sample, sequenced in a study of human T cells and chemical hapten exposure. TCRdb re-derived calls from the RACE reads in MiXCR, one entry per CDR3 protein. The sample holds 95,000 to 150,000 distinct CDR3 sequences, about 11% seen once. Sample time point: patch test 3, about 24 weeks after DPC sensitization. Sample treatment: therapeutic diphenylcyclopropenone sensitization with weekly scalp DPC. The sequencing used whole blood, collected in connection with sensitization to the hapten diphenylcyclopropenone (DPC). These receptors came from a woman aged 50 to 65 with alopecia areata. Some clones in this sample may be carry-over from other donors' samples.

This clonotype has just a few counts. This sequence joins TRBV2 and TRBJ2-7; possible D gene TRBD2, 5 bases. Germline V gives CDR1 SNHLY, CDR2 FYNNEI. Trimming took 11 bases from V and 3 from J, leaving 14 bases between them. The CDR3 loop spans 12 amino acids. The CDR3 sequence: CAVTVAIYEQYF. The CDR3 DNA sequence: TGTGCCGTGACGGTAGCGATCTACGAGCAGTACTTC.

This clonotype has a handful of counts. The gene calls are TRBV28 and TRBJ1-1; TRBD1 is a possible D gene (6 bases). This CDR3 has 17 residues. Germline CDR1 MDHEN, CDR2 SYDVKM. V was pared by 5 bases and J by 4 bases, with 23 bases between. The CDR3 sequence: CASSLWGTRGGTTEAFF. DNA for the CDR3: TGTGCCAGCAGTCTTTGGGGGACACGGGGAGGGACCACTGAAGCTTTCTTT.

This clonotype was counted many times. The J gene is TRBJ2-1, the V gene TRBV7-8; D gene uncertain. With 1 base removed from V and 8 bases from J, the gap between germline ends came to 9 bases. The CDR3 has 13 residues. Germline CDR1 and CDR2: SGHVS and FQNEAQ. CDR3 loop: CASSLVRFDEQFF. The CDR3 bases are TGTGCCAGCAGCTTAGTGAGGTTCGATGAGCAGTTCTTC.

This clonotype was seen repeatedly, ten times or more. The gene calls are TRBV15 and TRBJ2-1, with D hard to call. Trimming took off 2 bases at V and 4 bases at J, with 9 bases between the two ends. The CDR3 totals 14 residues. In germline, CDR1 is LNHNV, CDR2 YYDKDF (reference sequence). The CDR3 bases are TGTGCCACCAGCAGACCACCGGGTTACAATGAGCAGTTCTTC. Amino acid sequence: CATSRPPGYNEQFF.

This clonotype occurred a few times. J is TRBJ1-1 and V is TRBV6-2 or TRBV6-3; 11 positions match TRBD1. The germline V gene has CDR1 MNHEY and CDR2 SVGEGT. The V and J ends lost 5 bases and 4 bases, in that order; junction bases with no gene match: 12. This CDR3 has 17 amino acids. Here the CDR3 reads CASSTRTGGPSGTEAFF. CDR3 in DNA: TGTGCCAGCAGTACCCGGACAGGGGGCCCCTCCGGCACTGAAGCTTTCTTT.

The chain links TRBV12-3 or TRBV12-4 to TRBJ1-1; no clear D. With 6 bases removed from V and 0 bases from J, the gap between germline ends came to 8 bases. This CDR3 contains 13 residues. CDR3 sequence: CASSTTLNTEAFF. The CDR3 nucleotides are TGTGCCAGCAGCACGACACTGAACACTGAAGCTTTCTTT.

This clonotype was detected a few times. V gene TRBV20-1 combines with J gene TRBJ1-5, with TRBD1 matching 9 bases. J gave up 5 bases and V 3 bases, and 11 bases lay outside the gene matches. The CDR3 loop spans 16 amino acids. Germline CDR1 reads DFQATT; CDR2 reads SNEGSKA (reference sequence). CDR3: CSASPRQGVTYQPQHF. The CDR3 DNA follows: TGCAGTGCTAGCCCCCGACAGGGGGTAACTTATCAGCCCCAGCATTTT.

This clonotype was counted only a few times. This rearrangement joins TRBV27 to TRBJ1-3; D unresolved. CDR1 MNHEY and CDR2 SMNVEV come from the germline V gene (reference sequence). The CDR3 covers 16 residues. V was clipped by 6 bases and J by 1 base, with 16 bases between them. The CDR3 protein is CASSPWIADSGNTIYF. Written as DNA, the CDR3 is TGTGCCAGCAGCCCCTGGATTGCGGATTCTGGAAACACCATATATTTT.